This T cell receptor beta chain was retrieved from a study of tumor-infiltrating lymphocytes in primary liver carcinoma. Study-level background: The number of productive TCRbeta reads per sample ranged from roughly 3.65 to 7.5 million and was similar across tissue types. Regarding the study as a whole: Tumor-adjacent and tumor-blood pairs displayed less overlap than did pairs of tumor regions.

About this clonotype itself: Antigen: not known.

The CDR3 is 12 residues long. V lost 6 bases, J lost 12 bases, and 18 bases lay in between. Germline V gene sequence: CDR1 SQVTM, CDR2 ANQGSEA. Extraction of RNA together with DNA used roughly 20-32 mg of unsorted bulk tissue. Patients diagnosed with primary liver carcinoma received treatment through surgical resection. The template, around 540 ng total RNA, yielded TCR beta cDNA made with a constant-region primer. Researchers made the TCR beta libraries by running three nested multiplex PCR rounds with slightly modified ARM-PCR. Running around 9 cycles apiece, the first two PCR rounds relied on TRBV1-TRBV30 forward primers together with a C-beta reverse primer. TCRdb analysed the multiplex PCR reads with MiXCR anew, one entry per CDR3 protein. The sample holds just under 45,000 distinct CDR3 sequences, over 70% seen once.

The rearrangement links TRBV29-1 to TRBJ2-4; D is undetermined. This sequence was found in a man aged 35-49 years with primary liver carcinoma and hepatitis B virus infection. Sequenced: liver tumor tissue from sampling region 2. Specified subset: tumor region T2, inferior pole. The CDR3 nucleotides read TGCAGCGTAACTCACGGGCTGGGCACTCAGTACTTC. Amino acid sequence: CSVTHGLGTQYF.